Listed below are T cell receptor beta chains from one sample, sequenced in a study of blood T cell repertoires in COVID-19. Assay: immunoSEQ multiplex PCR; the TCRdb copy retains only in-frame clones and omits some. The sample lists tens of thousands of clones, 75% to 85% occurring once. The sample was peripheral blood. The receptors come from a human donor in a cohort sampled during active COVID-19. CDR3s include the opening cysteine and the closing phenylalanine or tryptophan. A D gene is named only where the DNA matches it firmly. A row's size may be missing; if present it is once, few, many or a size class.

clone size: once; J gene: TRBJ2-4; D gene: TRBD2; V gene: TRBV19; CDR3 DNA: TGTGCCAGTAAGAGAAGCGGGGAAAACATTCAGTACTTC; CDR3 protein: CASKRSGENIQYF
clone size: -; J gene: TRBJ1-1; D gene: TRBD1; V gene: TRBV29-1; CDR3 DNA: TGCAGCGGGGTGACAGGGTCCGCTGAAGCTTTCTTT; CDR3 protein: CSGVTGSAEAFF
clone size: -; J gene: TRBJ2-5; D gene: TRBD1; V gene: TRBV2; CDR3 DNA: TGTGCCAGCAGTGAACATCCGGGACAGGGTGTGGAGACCCAGTACTTC; CDR3 protein: CASSEHPGQGVETQYF
clone size: -; J gene: TRBJ2-2; D gene: -; V gene: TRBV9; CDR3 DNA: TGTGCCAGCAGCGCTAGGAACACCGGGGAGCTGTTTTTT; CDR3 protein: CASSARNTGELFF
clone size: -; J gene: TRBJ2-3; D gene: -; V gene: TRBV29-1; CDR3 DNA: TGCAGCGTTACTCCGGGACACTCCACAGATACGCAGTATTTT; CDR3 protein: CSVTPGHSTDTQYF
clone size: -; J gene: TRBJ1-5; D gene: -; V gene: TRBV28; CDR3 DNA: TGTGCCAGCAGTTCCTCCGGGGGAAGGGGTCAGCCCCAGCATTTT; CDR3 protein: CASSSSGGRGQPQHF
clone size: few; J gene: TRBJ2-7; D gene: -; V gene: TRBV7-2; CDR3 DNA: TGTGCCAGCAGCCTTACAGCAACGGGACTTTCCTACGAGCAGTACTTC; CDR3 protein: CASSLTATGLSYEQYF
clone size: -; J gene: TRBJ2-7; D gene: TRBD2; V gene: TRBV7-6; CDR3 DNA: TGTGCCAGCAGCTTAGCGACTAGCGGGGAGCAGTACTTC; CDR3 protein: CASSLATSGEQYF
clone size: -; J gene: TRBJ2-1; D gene: -; V gene: TRBV7-2; CDR3 DNA: TGTGCCAGCAGCTTAGACTGGAATGAGCAGTTCTTC; CDR3 protein: CASSLDWNEQFF
clone size: -; J gene: TRBJ2-2; D gene: -; V gene: TRBV5-1; CDR3 DNA: TGCGCCAGCAGCCGAACAGGGACGAACACCGGGGAGCTGTTTTTT; CDR3 protein: CASSRTGTNTGELFF
clone size: -; J gene: TRBJ2-7; D gene: TRBD1; V gene: TRBV3-1/TRBV3-2; CDR3 DNA: TGTGCCAGCAGCCAGAGACAGGGGAGCGAGCAGTACTTC; CDR3 protein: CASSQRQGSEQYF
clone size: once; J gene: TRBJ2-5; D gene: TRBD2; V gene: TRBV5-4; CDR3 DNA: TGTGCCAGCAGCTTTAGTTTGCAGCGGGGGCCCCAAGAGACCCAGTACTTC; CDR3 protein: CASSFSLQRGPQETQYF
clone size: -; J gene: TRBJ2-2; D gene: -; V gene: TRBV18; CDR3 DNA: TGTGCCAGCTCAAACATGAACACCGGGGAGCTGTTTTTT; CDR3 protein: CASSNMNTGELFF
clone size: -; J gene: TRBJ2-4; D gene: TRBD1; V gene: TRBV4-3; CDR3 DNA: TGCGCCAGCAGCCAAGATGGGCCAGGGGGCGTTATGGACATTCAGTACTTC; CDR3 protein: CASSQDGPGGVMDIQYF
clone size: few; J gene: TRBJ2-7; D gene: -; V gene: TRBV7-8; CDR3 DNA: TGTGCCAGCAGCTTAGCTTTCGTGGGGGCGGAATACGAGCAGTACTTC; CDR3 protein: CASSLAFVGAEYEQYF
clone size: -; J gene: TRBJ1-2; D gene: -; V gene: TRBV2; CDR3 DNA: TGTGCCAGCAAGAGAGGTGACTATGGCTACACCTTC; CDR3 protein: CASKRGDYGYTF
clone size: -; J gene: TRBJ1-1; D gene: -; V gene: TRBV28; CDR3 DNA: TGTGCCAGCAGTTCAACGCCCAGACTTCTGCCCGCTGAAGCTTTCTTT; CDR3 protein: CASSSTPRLLPAEAFF
clone size: -; J gene: TRBJ2-1; D gene: -; V gene: TRBV2; CDR3 DNA: TGTGCCAGCAGTGTTGCGGGGAACTACAATGAGCAGTTCTTC; CDR3 protein: CASSVAGNYNEQFF
clone size: -; J gene: TRBJ1-2; D gene: -; V gene: TRBV6-2/TRBV6-3; CDR3 DNA: TGTGCCAGCAGTCCACGGCAGGGTAGTAGTGGCTACACCTTC; CDR3 protein: CASSPRQGSSGYTF
clone size: -; J gene: TRBJ1-2; D gene: TRBD1; V gene: TRBV5-5; CDR3 DNA: TGTGCCAGCAGCCCGGGACAGGAGAACTATGGCTACACCTTC; CDR3 protein: CASSPGQENYGYTF
clone size: -; J gene: TRBJ1-4; D gene: -; V gene: TRBV6-6; CDR3 DNA: TGTGCCAGCAGTTACTCTGGGCAGTTGTCTGAAAAACTGTTTTTT; CDR3 protein: CASSYSGQLSEKLFF
clone size: -; J gene: TRBJ2-2; D gene: TRBD1; V gene: TRBV5-1; CDR3 DNA: TGCGCCAGCAGCTTCGGGACAGTGAACACCGGGGAGCTGTTTTTT; CDR3 protein: CASSFGTVNTGELFF
clone size: -; J gene: TRBJ1-2; D gene: -; V gene: TRBV19; CDR3 DNA: TGTGCCAGTAGTACCCAGGGCCTCGACTATGGCTACACCTTC; CDR3 protein: CASSTQGLDYGYTF
clone size: few; J gene: TRBJ1-6; D gene: -; V gene: TRBV28; CDR3 DNA: TGTGCCAGCAAGGAGAATAATTCACCCCTCCACTTT; CDR3 protein: CASKENNSPLHF
clone size: once; J gene: TRBJ1-4; D gene: -; V gene: TRBV18; CDR3 DNA: TGTGCCAGCTCACCCCCCGCGCAGGGTGAAAAACTGTTTTTT; CDR3 protein: CASSPPAQGEKLFF
clone size: -; J gene: TRBJ2-3; D gene: TRBD1; V gene: TRBV7-9; CDR3 DNA: TGTGCCAGCAGCTTACGGGGACAGGATACGCAGTATTTT; CDR3 protein: CASSLRGQDTQYF
clone size: -; J gene: TRBJ2-1; D gene: -; V gene: TRBV28; CDR3 DNA: TGTGCCAGCAGTTTCGTACTGGGGGGATCCTACAATGAGCAGTTCTTC; CDR3 protein: CASSFVLGGSYNEQFF
clone size: -; J gene: TRBJ1-1; D gene: -; V gene: TRBV6-5; CDR3 DNA: TGTGCCAGCAGTTTGGCCATCATGAACACTGAAGCTTTCTTT; CDR3 protein: CASSLAIMNTEAFF